The sequence of this TCR beta chain was determined in a study of molecular identifiers for immune sequencing clone quantification. Study as a whole: Sequencing covered four of five parts into which replicate RNA from approximately 22,000 or 94,000 naive CD8 cells was split.

Overall study results and limits: In naive cells, under 1% of molecules belonged to clones above 20 RNA copies, against over 97% in effector cells.

Both previously described methods and listed TCR primers were employed to make bulk TCR libraries. TCRdb processed the PCR reads anew with MiXCR; each CDR3 protein has one entry. The sample has about 68,000 distinct CDR3 sequences; 15% to 20% are singletons. Trimming removed 0 bases at V and 3 bases at J, with 6 bases between. The CDR3 is 14 amino acids. The germline V gene has CDR1 MNHEY and CDR2 SVGAGI. This clonotype has a count of ten or more. Its antigen is unidentified. This receptor was obtained from a human donor in good health. Some libraries in this study had Jurkat cell RNA spiked in. The chain recombines TRBV6-5 with TRBJ1-5; D is unclear. Input material: naive CD8+ T cells from blood, with Jurkat cell RNA spiked in. Subset indicated: FACS-sorted CD8+CD4-CCR7+CD45RA+ naive T cells. CDR3 DNA sequence: TGTGCCAGCAGTTACTCTGGGAACAATCAGCCCCAGCATTTT. The encoded protein is CASSYSGNNQPQHF.